Listed below are T cell receptor beta chains from one sample, sequenced in a study of type 1 regulatory T cells. TCRdb independently ran MiXCR on the reads; one entry per CDR3 protein. The table records about 71,000 distinct CDR3 sequences, under 25% of them present only once. Antigens of these TCRs are unknown. The sample comprised cultured type 1 regulatory T (Tr1) cells, either the whole culture or a sorted fraction (not recorded which). These receptors originate from a human donor in good health. CDR3s include the opening cysteine and the closing phenylalanine or tryptophan. Fields, in order: V gene, clone size, D gene, J gene, CDR3 protein, CDR3 DNA. A D gene is named only where the DNA matches it firmly. Only part of the rows carry a size: once, few, many, or a class if the clone is expanded.

TRBV7-6	few	NA	TRBJ1-1	CASSQSNAAGTEAFF	TGTGCCAGCAGCCAATCTAACGCGGCAGGCACTGAAGCTTTCTTT
TRBV18	few	NA	TRBJ1-1	CASSPRLPSNTEAFF	TGTGCCAGCTCACCACGTCTACCCTCGAACACTGAAGCTTTCTTT
TRBV4-2	NA	NA	TRBJ2-1	CASSQDEAGQDEQFF	TGTGCCAGCAGCCAAGATGAAGCGGGACAGGATGAGCAGTTCTTC
TRBV20-1	few	NA	TRBJ1-2	CSARTLAQNYGYTF	TGCAGTGCTAGGACCTTAGCCCAAAACTATGGCTACACCTTC
TRBV20-1	NA	TRBD2	TRBJ2-1	CSAKRDYNEQFF	TGCAGTGCTAAGCGGGACTACAATGAGCAGTTCTTC
TRBV6-5	many	TRBD2	TRBJ2-5	CASTQAGGLSGTQYF	TGTGCCAGCACCCAAGCGGGAGGGCTATCGGGGACCCAGTACTTC
TRBV7-2	few	NA	TRBJ2-3	CASRPGSTDTQYF	TGTGCCAGCCGTCCCGGGTCCACAGATACGCAGTATTTT
TRBV7-2	many	NA	TRBJ2-3	CASRAGISTDTQYF	TGTGCCAGCAGGGCGGGTATCAGCACAGATACGCAGTATTTT
TRBV10-3	few	NA	TRBJ2-3	CAISDGQSTDTQYF	TGTGCCATCAGTGACGGACAGAGCACAGATACGCAGTATTTT
TRBV6-5	few	TRBD1	TRBJ1-5	CASRSGQIEGQPQHF	TGTGCCAGCAGGTCGGGACAGATAGAGGGCCAGCCCCAGCATTTT
TRBV12-3/TRBV12-4	few	NA	TRBJ1-1	CASSRRDIWNTEAFF	TGTGCCAGCAGTAGGAGGGACATTTGGAACACTGAAGCTTTCTTT
TRBV9	NA	NA	TRBJ1-1	CASSVGPGMDTEAFF	TGTGCCAGCAGCGTAGGCCCCGGGATGGACACTGAAGCTTTCTTT
TRBV7-7	NA	TRBD2	TRBJ2-1	CASSRAGALEQFF	TGTGCTAGCAGCCGGGCGGGAGCTTTGGAGCAGTTCTTC
TRBV7-9	many	NA	TRBJ2-2	CASSLDLTRELFF	TGTGCCAGCAGCTTAGACCTAACCCGGGAGCTGTTTTTT
TRBV12-3/TRBV12-4	NA	NA	TRBJ1-5	CASTQGTDPFNQPQHF	TGTGCCAGCACCCAAGGGACTGATCCTTTCAATCAGCCCCAGCATTTT
TRBV5-1	few	NA	TRBJ2-7	CASSLGSGGSEQYF	TGCGCCAGCAGCTTGGGATCCGGGGGCAGCGAGCAGTACTTC
TRBV3-1	few	TRBD2	TRBJ2-1	CASSQGLNSYNEQFF	TGTGCCAGCAGCCAGGGACTAAACTCCTACAATGAGCAGTTCTTC
TRBV9	few	NA	TRBJ2-5	CASSVGPEETQYF	TGTGCCAGCAGCGTAGGCCCGGAAGAGACCCAGTACTTC
TRBV20-1	few	NA	TRBJ2-5	CSASRNKWAQYF	TGCAGTGCGTCCCGAAATAAGTGGGCCCAGTACTTC
TRBV5-4	NA	TRBD2	TRBJ2-3	CASSLEREQGTDTQYF	TGTGCCAGCAGCTTGGAGCGGGAGCAGGGCACAGATACGCAGTATTTT
TRBV7-3	NA	NA	TRBJ2-7	CASSLDLRDEQYF	TGTGCCAGCAGCTTAGATCTCCGGGACGAGCAGTACTTC
TRBV4-3	few	NA	TRBJ2-7	CASGQGQGGFGEQYF	TGCGCCAGCGGCCAAGGACAAGGGGGGTTCGGCGAGCAGTACTTC
TRBV5-1	many	NA	TRBJ2-2	CASSLRTGRDGELFF	TGCGCCAGCAGCCTCCGGACAGGGAGGGACGGGGAGCTGTTTTTT
TRBV7-2	few	NA	TRBJ2-7	CASSLQTDYEQYF	TGTGCCAGCAGCTTACAGACGGACTACGAGCAGTACTTC
TRBV29-1	medium-sized	NA	TRBJ1-5	CSVPRQTNSNQPQHF	TGCAGCGTCCCCAGACAGACTAATAGCAATCAGCCCCAGCATTTT
TRBV9	NA	NA	TRBJ1-1	CASSVMEVGSGAFF	TGTGCCAGCAGCGTAATGGAAGTGGGATCTGGAGCTTTCTTT
TRBV5-1	NA	NA	TRBJ2-6	CASQWGGAGANVLTF	TGCGCCAGCCAATGGGGGGGCGCTGGGGCCAACGTCCTGACTTTC
TRBV7-9	few	TRBD1	TRBJ1-4	CASSLVGQAATNEKLFF	TGTGCCAGCAGCTTAGTGGGACAGGCTGCGACTAATGAAAAACTGTTTTTT
TRBV20-1	NA	TRBD2	TRBJ2-2	CSALLAGARTGELFF	TGCAGTGCGCTACTAGCGGGAGCGAGGACCGGGGAGCTGTTTTTT
TRBV5-4	NA	NA	TRBJ2-5	CASRFRGQETQYF	TGTGCCAGCAGATTTCGGGGGCAAGAGACCCAGTACTTC
TRBV12-3/TRBV12-4	NA	NA	TRBJ1-2	CASTSDGPGGYTF	TGTGCCAGCACCTCCGACGGGCCTGGAGGCTACACCTTC
TRBV7-8	NA	TRBD2	TRBJ2-1	CASSPVGLAGPSEQFF	TGTGCCAGCAGCCCAGTGGGACTAGCGGGACCCAGTGAGCAGTTCTTC
TRBV20-1	few	TRBD2	TRBJ2-3	CSSPWTSGSEASTDTQYF	TGCAGTTCCCCTTGGACTAGCGGGAGTGAAGCTAGCACAGATACGCAGTATTTT
TRBV5-1	many	NA	TRBJ2-1	CASSLRGPGNEQFF	TGCGCCAGCAGCTTGAGAGGGCCTGGCAATGAGCAGTTCTTC
TRBV20-1	medium-sized	NA	TRBJ1-1	CSASWPGRGNTEAFF	TGCAGTGCTAGCTGGCCTGGTCGGGGGAACACTGAAGCTTTCTTT
TRBV7-3	few	NA	TRBJ2-3	CASSLGATDTQYF	TGTGCCAGCAGCCTAGGGGCTACAGATACGCAGTATTTT
TRBV6-5	few	TRBD1	TRBJ1-5	CASSGDRGGNQPQHF	TGTGCCAGCAGTGGGGACAGGGGGGGGAATCAGCCCCAGCATTTT
TRBV5-1	few	NA	TRBJ2-3	CASSSRAQPPDTQYF	TGCGCCAGCAGTTCCCGGGCCCAACCCCCAGATACGCAGTATTTT
TRBV6-2/TRBV6-3	NA	TRBD1	TRBJ2-1	CASSPNQLTGSRFF	TGTGCCAGCAGTCCAAACCAATTGACAGGGAGTCGGTTCTTC
TRBV20-1	NA	NA	TRBJ2-1	CSARNSGMGYNEQFF	TGCAGTGCTAGAAACAGCGGAATGGGGTACAATGAGCAGTTCTTC
TRBV7-3	many	NA	TRBJ1-3	CASNLGGDLGGNTIYF	TGTGCCAGCAACCTGGGCGGGGATCTGGGGGGAAACACCATATATTTT
TRBV27	NA	NA	TRBJ2-1	CASSFSEGGYDEQFF	TGTGCCAGCAGTTTCAGCGAGGGAGGTTACGATGAGCAGTTCTTC
TRBV15	few	NA	TRBJ2-4	CATSRVGQGWDIQYF	TGTGCCACCAGCAGAGTAGGGCAGGGGTGGGACATTCAGTACTTC
TRBV5-1	many	NA	TRBJ2-1	CASSLEAWGYNEQFF	TGCGCCAGCAGCTTGGAGGCATGGGGCTACAATGAGCAGTTCTTC
TRBV12-3/TRBV12-4	NA	NA	TRBJ1-6	CASSLRGLNSPLHF	TGTGCCAGCAGTTTACGGGGGCTTAATTCACCCCTCCACTTT
TRBV5-6	many	NA	TRBJ1-2	CASSPGGDGYTF	TGTGCCAGCAGCCCGGGGGGGGATGGCTACACCTTC
TRBV19	few	NA	TRBJ1-1	CASSLTGDRLGTEAFF	TGTGCCAGTAGTTTAACAGGAGATCGCCTGGGCACTGAAGCTTTCTTT
TRBV20-1	few	TRBD2	TRBJ2-1	CSARQDRGGNEQFF	TGCAGTGCTAGACAGGACCGGGGGGGAAATGAGCAGTTCTTC
TRBV5-1	few	NA	TRBJ2-1	CASSLGLTSYNEQFF	TGCGCCAGCAGCCTAGGACTTACCTCCTACAATGAGCAGTTCTTC
TRBV5-1	NA	NA	TRBJ1-3	CASRDRGNTIYF	TGCGCCAGCAGGGACCGAGGAAACACCATATATTTT
TRBV12-3/TRBV12-4	few	TRBD1	TRBJ1-6	CASSGTGGNSPLHF	TGTGCCAGCAGTGGGACAGGGGGAAATTCACCCCTCCACTTT
TRBV9	NA	TRBD2	TRBJ2-2	CASSTQRGGRARTGELFF	TGTGCCAGCAGCACACAGAGGGGCGGGAGAGCTAGGACCGGGGAGCTGTTTTTT
TRBV20-1	NA	TRBD2	TRBJ2-4	CSARVLAGGRPSTMAKNIQYF	TGCAGTGCTAGAGTACTAGCGGGAGGGCGACCCTCAACTATGGCCAAAAACATTCAGTACTTC
TRBV29-1	NA	NA	TRBJ2-2	CSVGGLTEYTGELFF	TGCAGCGTTGGTGGGTTAACGGAATACACTGGGGAGCTGTTTTTT
TRBV2	few	NA	TRBJ2-1	CASRVTRKSHEQFF	TGTGCCAGCAGAGTCACTAGAAAGAGCCATGAGCAGTTCTTC
TRBV20-1	NA	TRBD2	TRBJ2-5	CSAKPPGLVETQYF	TGCAGTGCTAAACCCCCGGGACTAGTAGAGACCCAGTACTTC
TRBV5-1	few	NA	TRBJ2-2	CASSLASIGANTGELFF	TGCGCCAGCAGCTTGGCCTCCATCGGCGCGAACACCGGGGAGCTGTTTTTT